The 16 T cell receptor beta chains in this list originate from one sample, sequenced in a study of radiotherapy plus CTLA-4 blockade in lung cancer. The protocol was immunoSEQ multiplex PCR, while the TCRdb copy is restricted to in-frame clones and leaves out a portion. Counted here are 81,000 or so clones, approximately 86% occurring once; the ten biggest clones make up approximately 0.9%. This sample comprised peripheral blood, obtained from a patient treated with radiotherapy plus ipilimumab. These receptors all stem from a human donor with non-small cell lung cancer who had stable disease on radiotherapy plus ipilimumab.

The chain links TRBV10-3 to TRBJ2-2; TRBD2 agrees at 10 bases. Germline lookup yields CDR1 ENHRY and CDR2 SYGVKD. The length of the CDR3 is 18 residues. Unmatched junction bases numbered 4, after V lost 0 bases and J lost 0 bases. DNA of the CDR3: TGTGCCATCAGTGAGTCGAGCAGCGGGGGGGCGAACACCGGGGAGCTGTTTTTT. Protein: CAISESSSGGANTGELFF.

The V call is TRBV29-1, the J call TRBJ2-3; TRBD1 is a possible D gene (6 bases). The V end lost 4 bases, the J end lost 0 bases, and 20 bases lay between the germline ends. Germline CDR1 is SQVTM and CDR2 is ANQGSEA. This CDR3 is 17 amino acids long. CDR3 sequence reads: CSVVGASWQESTDTQYF. CDR3 sequence (DNA): TGCAGCGTTGTGGGGGCATCATGGCAGGAGAGCACAGATACGCAGTATTTT.

The rearrangement uses TRBV9 and TRBJ2-4; no clear D gene. CDR3 length: 13 residues. V was shortened by 4 bases and J by 8 bases, with 13 bases between the two germline ends. The V gene's germline CDR1 is SGDLS and CDR2 YYNGEE. CDR3: CASSLKHADIQYF. The CDR3 DNA follows: TGTGCCAGCAGCCTTAAACATGCGGACATTCAGTACTTC.

The count of this clone is one. The chain recombines TRBV11-2 with TRBJ2-7, with 7 bases matching TRBD2. The CDR3 has 14 residues. Unmatched junction bases numbered 2, after V lost 1 base and J lost 2 bases. CDR1 and CDR2 from the germline V gene are SGHAT and FQNNGV. For the CDR3, the DNA is TGTGCCAGCAGCTTAGCGGGAGGCGCCTACGAGCAGTACTTC. Its translation: CASSLAGGAYEQYF.

The V and J genes are TRBV11-2 and TRBJ2-1; no reliable D call. The germline V gene has CDR1 SGHAT and CDR2 FQNNGV. CDR3 length equals 15 residues. V was pared by 0 bases and J by 1 base, with 7 bases between. The CDR3 nucleotides read TGTGCCAGCAGCTTAGATCAGAGGTCCTACAATGAGCAGTTCTTC. This codes for CASSLDQRSYNEQFF.

The chain has TRBV28 and TRBJ2-7; D is possibly TRBD1 or TRBD2 (5 bases each). There are 13 residues in the CDR3. V dropped 6 bases and J dropped 6 bases, with 15 bases sitting between them. Looked up from germline, CDR1 is MDHEN and CDR2 is SYDVKM. The CDR3 coding sequence is TGTGCCAGCAGGGACTCAGGGACGGGCGAGCAGTACTTC. Encoded protein: CASRDSGTGEQYF. The full variable domain, its missing parts supplied by reference TRBV28 and TRBJ2-7, is DVKVTQSSRYLVKRTGEKVFLECVQDMDHENMFWYRQDPGLGLRLIYFSYDVKMKEKGDIPEGYSVSREKKERFSLILESASTNQTSMYLCASRDSGTGEQYFGPGTRLTVT.

J is TRBJ2-1 and V is TRBV7-6; D not certain. The germline V gene encodes CDR1 SGHVS and CDR2 FNYEAQ. The CDR3 runs 14 residues. Between the trimmed V and J ends, which lost 4 bases and 6 bases, there was a span of 13 bases. CDR3 in DNA: TGTGCCAGCAGCTCTCGGTGGCCGGCCAATGAGCAGTTCTTC. It translates to CASSSRWPANEQFF.

The chain links TRBV10-3 to TRBJ2-7, with 12 bases identical to TRBD2. This CDR3 comprises 15 residues. V lost 5 bases to trimming and J lost 0 bases; unmatched junction nucleotides: 2. The germline V gene has CDR1 ENHRY and CDR2 SYGVKD. The CDR3 sequence: CAISSTSGGSYEQYF. CDR3 DNA sequence: TGTGCCATCAGTTCGACTAGCGGGGGCTCCTACGAGCAGTACTTC.

The chain employs TRBV19 and TRBJ2-1, with 9 nucleotides matching TRBD1. CDR1 and CDR2 (germline): LNHDA, SQIVND (reference sequence). This CDR3 has 14 amino acids. J lost 2 bases, V lost 6 bases, and 2 bases had no gene match. The CDR3 sequence is CASSGQGTYNEQFF. In DNA form, the CDR3 reads TGTGCCAGTAGCGGACAGGGGACCTACAATGAGCAGTTCTTC.

The CDR3 loop is CASRGTASYGYTF. The CDR3 bases are TGTGCCAGCCGGGGGACAGCCTCCTATGGCTACACCTTC. This sequence joins TRBV2 and TRBJ1-2; 7 bases are shared with TRBD1. CDR1 and CDR2 (germline): SNHLY, FYNNEI. The length of the CDR3 is 13 residues. The J segment lost 4 bases and the V segment lost 8 bases, leaving 7 bases of the junction unmatched.

This rearrangement joins TRBV29-1 to TRBJ2-7, with D perhaps TRBD1 (5 bases). V was pared by 5 bases and J by 4 bases, with 18 bases between. CDR3 length: 14 amino acids. In germline, CDR1 is SQVTM, CDR2 ANQGSEA. CDR3 in amino acids: CSVYGARTGYEQYF. The CDR3 nucleotides are TGCAGCGTTTATGGGGCCAGGACGGGTTACGAGCAGTACTTC.

This chain links TRBV2 with TRBJ1-6, with D perhaps matching TRBD1 (6 bases). The CDR3 extends over 12 amino acids. Germline V gives CDR1 SNHLY, CDR2 FYNNEI. The V end was cut by 5 bases, the J end by 11 bases, with 10 bases between. The CDR3 spells CASSKDRPPLHF. The CDR3 DNA sequence: TGTGCCAGCAGTAAAGACAGGCCACCCCTCCACTTT. Drawing the rest from reference TRBV2 and TRBJ1-6, the complete variable domain is EPEVTQTPSHQVTQMGQEVILRCVPISNHLYFYWYRQILGQKVEFLVSFYNNEISEKSEIFDDQFSVERPDGSNFTLKIRSTKLEDSAMYFCASSKDRPPLHFGNGTRLTVT.

The rearrangement joins TRBV7-2 to TRBJ1-3; D is unresolved. Trimming cost V 1 base and J 2 bases, with 12 bases left between them. Germline V gives CDR1 SGHTA, CDR2 FQGNSA. The CDR3 has 16 amino acids. CDR3 DNA: TGTGCCAGCAGCTTAGAAGTATCCAGGCCTGGAAACACCATATATTTT. Encoded protein: CASSLEVSRPGNTIYF.

The chain links TRBV11-2 to TRBJ2-1, with 8 bases fitting TRBD2. J gave up 9 bases and V 3 bases, and 10 bases lay outside the gene matches. The CDR3 is made up of 15 amino acids. Germline V gene data show CDR1 as SGHAT and CDR2 as FQNNGV. The CDR3 reads CASSFAAGGLSEQFF. DNA for the CDR3: TGTGCCAGCAGCTTTGCGGCGGGGGGACTAAGTGAGCAGTTCTTC.

This chain links TRBV7-3 with TRBJ2-2; no firm D call. This CDR3 has 14 amino acids. V was clipped by 8 bases and J by 0 bases, with 10 bases between them. Germline values: CDR1 SGHTA, CDR2 FQGTGA. The CDR3 region has the DNA TGTGCCAGCGGCCGGACCACGAACACCGGGGAGCTGTTTTTT. It translates to CASGRTTNTGELFF.

V is TRBV5-1 and J is TRBJ2-5, with D perhaps TRBD1 (5 bases). V lost 4 bases and J lost 9, with 25 bases in between. The V gene's germline CDR1 is SGHRS and CDR2 YFSETQ. CDR3 length: 16 amino acids. The CDR3 DNA is TGCGCCAGCAGCACGGACACGGACCCAACAAAAAAGGCCCAGTACTTC. This translates into CASSTDTDPTKKAQYF. Using reference TRBV5-1 and TRBJ2-5 for the parts outside the CDR3, the full variable domain is KAGVTQTPRYLIKTRGQQVTLSCSPISGHRSVSWYQQTPGQGLQFLFEYFSETQRNKGNFPGRFSGRQFSNSRSEMNVSTLELGDSALYLCASSTDTDPTKKAQYFGPGTRLLVL.